This T cell receptor beta chain emerged from a study of shared clonotypes between healthy human individuals. The study, taken as a whole, reports: In general, naive subsets displayed greater estimated richness than memory subsets did. Represented diversity (both genetic and exposure-history) was limited by the small number of donors. Shared clonotypes across all four donors exceeded non-shared ones in generation probability.

Per germline, CDR1 SGDLS and CDR2 YYNGEE. With 0 bases clipped from V and 10 bases from J, the junction kept 8 bases outside the gene matches. This CDR3 spans 15 amino acids. From CD4+ cells came CD45RA+ naive and CD45RA-negative memory subsets. A word on this clone: Its antigen is still unknown.

Data came from immunoSEQ multiplex PCR; TCRdb stores just in-frame clones and leaves some out. This sample has just under 350,000 clones; more than 60% occur once, and the top ten carry 8.5% to 12%. This sequence joins TRBV9 and TRBJ2-1; 9 nucleotides agree with TRBD2. Sequenced input: memory CD4+ T cells sorted from blood. Subset in this sample: CD45RA-negative fraction. The receptor comes from a man aged 30 to 45 in good health. This chain's CDR3 is CASSVVAGGNDEQFF. The CDR3, as DNA: TGTGCCAGCAGCGTAGTGGCGGGAGGGAATGACGAGCAGTTCTTC. Full variable domain (remainder filled in from reference TRBV9 and TRBJ2-1): DSGVTQTPKHLITATGQRVTLRCSPRSGDLSVYWYQQSLDQGLQFLIQYYNGEERAKGNILERFSAQQFPDLHSELNLSSLELGDSALYFCASSVVAGGNDEQFFGPGTRLTVL.